This is a list of T cell receptor beta chains from one sample in a study of T cell responses to AZD1222 COVID-19 vaccine. Profiling relied on immunoSEQ multiplex PCR, and the TCRdb table lists in-frame clones only, not all of them. The sample carries 100,000 to 130,000 clones, 70% to 90% recorded once. The material was peripheral blood, obtained on day 0 of AZD1222 vaccination. Source of these receptors: an adult in good health. CDR3s include the opening cysteine and the closing phenylalanine or tryptophan. Fields, in order: clone size, V gene, D gene, J gene, CDR3 DNA, CDR3 protein. D genes are given only for firm matches. For some rows the clone size is stated as once, few or many, or as a class when expanded; others skip it.

size: NA
V: TRBV5-1
D: TRBD1
J: TRBJ2-5
DNA: TGCGCCAGCAGCTCCACAGGGGGGAATATACAAGAGACCCAGTACTTC
CDR3: CASSSTGGNIQETQYF

size: NA
V: TRBV7-2
D: NA
J: TRBJ2-2
DNA: TGTGCCAGCAGCTTATGGAGGGTCGGCACCGGGGAGCTGTTTTTT
CDR3: CASSLWRVGTGELFF

size: NA
V: TRBV28
D: TRBD1
J: TRBJ1-4
DNA: TGTGCCAGCAGTTACCGGGACAGGTCGGATGAAAAACTGTTTTTT
CDR3: CASSYRDRSDEKLFF

size: NA
V: TRBV6-5
D: TRBD1
J: TRBJ1-1
DNA: TGTGCCAGCAGTTTTGGACAGGCCGGGGACACTGAAGCTTTCTTT
CDR3: CASSFGQAGDTEAFF

size: once
V: TRBV6-4
D: NA
J: TRBJ2-5
DNA: TGTGCCAGCAGTGTACGGGCAGCCGCGGGAGAGACCCAGTACTTC
CDR3: CASSVRAAAGETQYF

size: NA
V: TRBV5-1
D: TRBD1
J: TRBJ2-2
DNA: TGCGCCAGCAGCGCCGCAGGGGGCGCGGCCGGGGAGCTGTTTTTT
CDR3: CASSAAGGAAGELFF

size: NA
V: TRBV29-1
D: NA
J: TRBJ1-5
DNA: TGCAGCGTGGGAACCCCAGGGGGCAATCAGCCCCAGCATTTT
CDR3: CSVGTPGGNQPQHF

size: NA
V: TRBV12-3/TRBV12-4
D: NA
J: TRBJ2-7
DNA: TGTGCCAGCAGTTTAGTCGAGACCTACGAGCAGTACTTC
CDR3: CASSLVETYEQYF

size: NA
V: TRBV10-3
D: TRBD2
J: TRBJ2-2
DNA: TGTGCCACCCTGGCTCTAGCGGGAGGAGGCACCGGGGAGCTGTTTTTT
CDR3: CATLALAGGGTGELFF

size: NA
V: TRBV28
D: NA
J: TRBJ1-2
DNA: TGTGCCAGCAGGCCAGGGGTTAACTATGGCTACACCTTC
CDR3: CASRPGVNYGYTF

size: NA
V: TRBV7-6
D: NA
J: TRBJ2-7
DNA: TGTGCCAGCAGCTTAGCCCCCCGGGACAACTACGAGCAGTACTTC
CDR3: CASSLAPRDNYEQYF

size: NA
V: TRBV6-6
D: NA
J: TRBJ1-2
DNA: TGTGCCAGCAGTTTGGGAGGGTTCCTTGGGGGTGGCTACACCTTC
CDR3: CASSLGGFLGGGYTF

size: NA
V: TRBV5-1
D: TRBD2
J: TRBJ2-7
DNA: TGCGCCAGCAGCCCGTCGGGGCTAGCGGGAGACCTGTACGAGCAGTACTTC
CDR3: CASSPSGLAGDLYEQYF

size: NA
V: TRBV10-3
D: NA
J: TRBJ1-4
DNA: TGTGCCATCAGTGAGTCGTTAGAAAAACTGTTTTTT
CDR3: CAISESLEKLFF